The next 6 T cell receptor beta chains were all read from a single sample in a study of CD8+ T cells in alopecia areata. Stated treatment: oral pan-JAK inhibitor, 5-10 mg twice daily. Extracted RNA was reverse transcribed, and the resulting cDNA served as sequencing template. Clones were read by immunoSEQ multiplex PCR, and TCRdb kept only the in-frame ones, dropping some. Of under 350,000 clones in the sample, 55% to 70% were seen once. Source: CD4+ T cells sorted from blood, taken at week 24, from a patient treated with tofacitinib. The receptors derive from a human donor with alopecia areata.

The chain joins TRBV7-2 to TRBJ2-2, with D perhaps matching TRBD1 (6 bases). This CDR3 region has 18 residues. The germline V gene encodes CDR1 SGHTA and CDR2 FQGNSA. The V gene lost 2 bases and the J gene lost 0 bases, with 16 bases spanning the gap. In DNA, the CDR3 is TGTGCCAGCAGCTTATACTTCCAGAGGACAGCGAACACCGGGGAGCTGTTTTTT. Its protein is CASSLYFQRTANTGELFF.

The chain links TRBV4-2 to TRBJ2-3; D is perhaps TRBD1 or TRBD2 (5 bases each). Germline V gene lookup returns CDR1 LGHNA and CDR2 YNFKEQ. Trimming stripped 0 bases from V and 4 bases from J, with 8 bases between. This CDR3 is built from 14 residues. The CDR3 nucleotides read TGTGCCAGCAGCCAAGATCTGGGGGCAGATACGCAGTATTTT. Its protein is CASSQDLGADTQYF.

This sequence joins TRBV28 and TRBJ1-2, with D tentatively TRBD1 (6 bases). The CDR3 spans 14 residues. Germline CDR1 and CDR2: MDHEN and SYDVKM. V lost 5 bases and J lost 2, with 12 bases in between. This CDR3 is CASSRQVLNYGYTF. The CDR3 nucleotides read TGTGCCAGCAGTCGACAGGTACTCAACTATGGCTACACCTTC.

This clone showed up many times. V and J are TRBV28 and TRBJ2-7, with D perhaps matching TRBD1 or TRBD2 (5 bases each). Germline CDR1 is MDHEN and CDR2 is SYDVKM. This CDR3 has 13 residues. V lost 6 bases, J lost 4 bases, and 13 bases lay in between. This chain's CDR3 is CASSRDRPYEQYF. CDR3 nucleotides: TGTGCCAGCAGCCGGGACCGACCGTACGAGCAGTACTTC.

This clone was seen a handful of times. The chain joins TRBV28 to TRBJ2-2, with D tentatively TRBD1 (6 bases). Germline V lookup: CDR1 MDHEN, CDR2 SYDVKM. V was shortened by 6 bases and J by 6 bases, with 11 bases between the two germline ends. The CDR3 spans 13 residues. In DNA, the CDR3 is TGTGCCAGCAGCCTAGGGGGAGCCGGGGAGCTGTTTTTT. Translating it yields CASSLGGAGELFF.

The chain combines TRBV18 with TRBJ2-7, with D hard to call. Germline V gene lookup returns CDR1 KGHSH and CDR2 LQKENI. The CDR3 runs to 14 residues. The V and J ends lost 3 bases and 9 bases respectively, with 18 bases between them. CDR3 DNA sequence: TGTGCCAGCTCACCCGGGTTAGAGCGTACGGGGCAGTACTTC. Translation gives CASSPGLERTGQYF.